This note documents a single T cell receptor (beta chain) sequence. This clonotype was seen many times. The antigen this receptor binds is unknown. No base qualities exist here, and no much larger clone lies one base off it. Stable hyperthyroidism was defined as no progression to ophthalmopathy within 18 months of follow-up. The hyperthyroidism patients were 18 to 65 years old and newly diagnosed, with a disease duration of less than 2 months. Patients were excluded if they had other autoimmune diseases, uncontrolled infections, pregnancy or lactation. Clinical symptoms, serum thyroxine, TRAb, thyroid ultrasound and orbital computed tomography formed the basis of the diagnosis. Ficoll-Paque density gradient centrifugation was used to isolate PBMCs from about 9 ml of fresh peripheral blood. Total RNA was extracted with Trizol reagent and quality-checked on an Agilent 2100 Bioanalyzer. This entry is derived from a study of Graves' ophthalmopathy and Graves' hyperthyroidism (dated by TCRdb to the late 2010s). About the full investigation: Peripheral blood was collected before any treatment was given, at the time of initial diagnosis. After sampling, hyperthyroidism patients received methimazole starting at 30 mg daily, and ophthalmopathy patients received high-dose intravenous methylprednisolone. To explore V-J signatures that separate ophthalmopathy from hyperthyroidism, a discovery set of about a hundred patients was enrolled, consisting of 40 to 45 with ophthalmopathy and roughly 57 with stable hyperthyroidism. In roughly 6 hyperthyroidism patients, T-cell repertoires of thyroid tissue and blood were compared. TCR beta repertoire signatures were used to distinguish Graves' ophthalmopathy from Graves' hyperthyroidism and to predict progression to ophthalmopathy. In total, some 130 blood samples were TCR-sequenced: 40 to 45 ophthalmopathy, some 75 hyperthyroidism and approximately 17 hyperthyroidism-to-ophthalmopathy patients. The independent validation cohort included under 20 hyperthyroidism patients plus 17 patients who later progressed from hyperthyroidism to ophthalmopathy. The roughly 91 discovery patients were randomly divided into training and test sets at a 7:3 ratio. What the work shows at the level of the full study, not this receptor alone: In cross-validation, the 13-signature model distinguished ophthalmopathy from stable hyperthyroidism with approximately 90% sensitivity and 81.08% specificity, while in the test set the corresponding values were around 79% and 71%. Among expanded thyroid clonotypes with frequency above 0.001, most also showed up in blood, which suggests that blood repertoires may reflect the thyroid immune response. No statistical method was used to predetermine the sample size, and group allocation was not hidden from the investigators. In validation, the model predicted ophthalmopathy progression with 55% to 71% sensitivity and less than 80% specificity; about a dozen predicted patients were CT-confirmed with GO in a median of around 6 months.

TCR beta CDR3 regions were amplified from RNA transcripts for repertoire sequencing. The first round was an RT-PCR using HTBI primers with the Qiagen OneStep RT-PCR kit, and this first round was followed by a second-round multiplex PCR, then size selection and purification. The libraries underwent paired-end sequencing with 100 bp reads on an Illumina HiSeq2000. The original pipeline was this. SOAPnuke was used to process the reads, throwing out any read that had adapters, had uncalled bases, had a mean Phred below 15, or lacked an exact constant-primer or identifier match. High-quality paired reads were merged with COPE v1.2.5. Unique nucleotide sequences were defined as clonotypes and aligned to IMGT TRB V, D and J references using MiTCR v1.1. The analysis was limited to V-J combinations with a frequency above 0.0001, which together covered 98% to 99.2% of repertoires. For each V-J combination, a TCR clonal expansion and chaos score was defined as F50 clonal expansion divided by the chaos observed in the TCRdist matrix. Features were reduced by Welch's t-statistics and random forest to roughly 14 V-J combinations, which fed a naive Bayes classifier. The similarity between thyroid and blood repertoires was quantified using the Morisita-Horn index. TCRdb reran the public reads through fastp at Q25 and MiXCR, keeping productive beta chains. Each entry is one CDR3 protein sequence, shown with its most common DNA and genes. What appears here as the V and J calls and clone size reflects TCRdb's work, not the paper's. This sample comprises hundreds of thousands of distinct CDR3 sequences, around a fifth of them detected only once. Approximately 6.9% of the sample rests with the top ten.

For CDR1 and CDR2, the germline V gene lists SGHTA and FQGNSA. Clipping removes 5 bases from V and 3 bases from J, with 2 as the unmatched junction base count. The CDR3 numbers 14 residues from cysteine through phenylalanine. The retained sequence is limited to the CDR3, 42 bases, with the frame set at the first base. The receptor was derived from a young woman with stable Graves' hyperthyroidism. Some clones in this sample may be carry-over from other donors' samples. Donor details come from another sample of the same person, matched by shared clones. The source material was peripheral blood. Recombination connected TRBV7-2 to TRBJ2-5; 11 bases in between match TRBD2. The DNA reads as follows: TGTGCCAGCAGCCAGGGACTAGCGGAAGAGACCCAGTACTTC. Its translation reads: CASSQGLAEETQYF.